This TCR beta chain was recorded in a study of control samples from healthy donors and cancer patients. Germline assignment: CDR1 SNHLY and CDR2 FYNNEI. The trim removed 4 bases at V and 3 bases at J, leaving 3 bases unmatched. The CDR3 contains 13 residues. Sequencing was performed with immunoSEQ multiplex PCR; in TCRdb, only in-frame clones are kept and a portion is missing. The sample has 90,000 to 150,000 clones, around 92% seen once. V is TRBV2 and J is TRBJ2-7; 7 positions match TRBD1. The sample taken for sequencing was blood. This sequence was found in a man aged 50 or older in good health. CDR3 amino acids: CASSGGQVYEQYF. The CDR3 bases are TGTGCCAGCAGTGGCGGACAGGTCTACGAGCAGTACTTC.